Shown below are 10 T cell receptor beta chains from a single sample sequenced in a study of healthy donors' naive CD4 and CD8 T cells. TCR libraries were built from 500 to 600 ng of total RNA by linear amplification. One entry per CDR3 protein, called by TCRdb with MiXCR from the reads. The repertoire includes roughly 200,000 distinct CDR3 sequences, 65% to 80% of them detected once, and about 2.4% sits in the top ten. Input material: naive CD4+ and CD8+ T cells sorted from blood, pooled from several donors. Every receptor here comes from a pool of human donors in good health; the sample pools cells from several healthy donors.

This clonotype was seen once. The chain recombines TRBV6-5 with TRBJ1-1; D is undetermined. Germline V gene sequence: CDR1 MNHEY, CDR2 SVGAGI. Between the trimmed V and J ends, which lost 6 bases and 6 bases, there was a span of 17 bases. The CDR3 totals 14 residues. The CDR3 is CASRPGAGVPEAFF. DNA of the CDR3: TGTGCCAGCAGACCTGGTGCCGGCGTTCCTGAAGCTTTCTTT.

The CDR3 DNA sequence: TGTGCCACCAGCAGAGGGGTGGTTAGCTCCTACAATGAGCAGTTCTTC. This codes for CATSRGVVSSYNEQFF. The V and J genes are TRBV15 and TRBJ2-1; D gene ambiguous. The length of the CDR3 is 16 residues. Germline assignment: CDR1 LNHNV and CDR2 YYDKDF (reference sequence). V lost 1 base, J lost 0 bases, and 10 bases lay in between. The whole variable domain, filled in from reference TRBV15 and TRBJ2-1, reads DAMVIQNPRYQVTQFGKPVTLSCSQTLNHNVMYWYQQKSSQAPKLLFHYYDKDFNNEADTPDNFQSRRPNTSFCFLDIRSPGLGDTAMYLCATSRGVVSSYNEQFFGPGTRLTVL.

The chain links TRBV29-1 to TRBJ2-3; 7 positions agree with TRBD2. The CDR3 extends over 14 amino acids. Germline CDR1 SQVTM, CDR2 ANQGSEA. The V and J ends lost 4 bases and 0 bases, in that order; junction bases with no gene match: 4. The chain's CDR3 is CSVVVGGSTDTQYF. The CDR3 bases are TGCAGCGTTGTCGTGGGAGGGAGCACAGATACGCAGTATTTT.

The chain links TRBV12-3 or TRBV12-4 to TRBJ2-1, with D perhaps TRBD1 or TRBD2 (5 bases each). CDR3 length: 12 amino acids. Trimming removed 7 bases from V and 8 bases from J, with 12 bases in between. The CDR3 spells CASNKVGDEQFF. The CDR3 DNA is TGTGCCAGCAACAAAGTGGGGGATGAGCAGTTCTTC.

This chain uses TRBV12-3 or TRBV12-4 with TRBJ2-3; D might be TRBD2 (6 bases). CDR3 size: 12 residues. With 7 bases removed from V and 12 bases from J, the gap between germline ends came to 17 bases. The CDR3 spells CASTTDPSAQYF. The CDR3 DNA is TGTGCCAGCACCACGGACCCTAGCGCACAGTATTTT.

This sequence joins TRBV6-5 and TRBJ1-4; D is perhaps TRBD1 (5 bases). Per germline, CDR1 MNHEY and CDR2 SVGAGI. This CDR3 has 17 amino acids. The V gene lost 0 bases and the J gene lost 0 bases, with 11 bases spanning the gap. In nucleotides, the CDR3 is TGTGCCAGCAGTTACTCGGGGGGTCTTCCAACTAATGAAAAACTGTTTTTT. It codes for CASSYSGGLPTNEKLFF.

This chain links TRBV6-6 with TRBJ2-7, with D unclear. There are 13 residues in the CDR3. The germline CDR1 and CDR2 sequences are MNHNY and SVGAGI (reference sequence). Trimming shortened V by 6 bases and J by 2 bases, and 11 bases separated the two germline ends. CDR3 DNA sequence: TGTGCCAGCAGATTAGACATTGCCTACGAGCAGTACTTC. This codes for CASRLDIAYEQYF.

This rearrangement joins TRBV10-3 to TRBJ2-3; 9 positions match TRBD1. V was pared by 10 bases and J by 5 bases, with 10 bases of the junction left unmatched. This CDR3 spans 14 amino acids. CDR1 is ENHRY and CDR2 is SYGVKD in the germline V gene. The CDR3 coding sequence is TGTGCCACCGCAGGGACAGGGAAAGGAGATACGCAGTATTTT. Translated: CATAGTGKGDTQYF.

The chain carries TRBV29-1 and TRBJ1-2, with 7 positions matching TRBD1. The junction had 9 bases not matched to a gene; V was cut back by 6 bases and J by 8 bases. The CDR3 loop spans 12 amino acids. From germline, CDR1 is SQVTM and CDR2 ANQGSEA. The CDR3 region has the DNA TGCAGCGTACAGGGGCCTGACGAGGGCTACACCTTC. It translates to CSVQGPDEGYTF.

This clonotype was found a few times. The chain joins TRBV29-1 to TRBJ1-6; a possible D gene is TRBD1 (5 bases). CDR3 length: 13 residues. Germline assignment: CDR1 SQVTM and CDR2 ANQGSEA. V was clipped by 7 bases and J by 9 bases, with 16 bases between them. CDR3 loop: CSAGRGRVSPLHF. Here the CDR3 DNA reads TGCAGCGCCGGTCGGGGGAGGGTTTCACCCCTCCACTTT.